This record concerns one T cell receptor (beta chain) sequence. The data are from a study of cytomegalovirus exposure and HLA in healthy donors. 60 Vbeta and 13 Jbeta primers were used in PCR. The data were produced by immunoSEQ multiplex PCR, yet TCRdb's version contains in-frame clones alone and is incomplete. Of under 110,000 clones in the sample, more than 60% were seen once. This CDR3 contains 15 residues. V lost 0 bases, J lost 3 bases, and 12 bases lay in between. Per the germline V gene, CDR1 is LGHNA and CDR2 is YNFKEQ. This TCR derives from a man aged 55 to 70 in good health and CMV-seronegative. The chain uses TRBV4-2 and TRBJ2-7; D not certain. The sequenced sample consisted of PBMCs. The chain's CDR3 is CASSQDVIELYEQYF. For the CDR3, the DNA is TGTGCCAGCAGCCAAGATGTGATAGAGCTCTACGAGCAGTACTTC.